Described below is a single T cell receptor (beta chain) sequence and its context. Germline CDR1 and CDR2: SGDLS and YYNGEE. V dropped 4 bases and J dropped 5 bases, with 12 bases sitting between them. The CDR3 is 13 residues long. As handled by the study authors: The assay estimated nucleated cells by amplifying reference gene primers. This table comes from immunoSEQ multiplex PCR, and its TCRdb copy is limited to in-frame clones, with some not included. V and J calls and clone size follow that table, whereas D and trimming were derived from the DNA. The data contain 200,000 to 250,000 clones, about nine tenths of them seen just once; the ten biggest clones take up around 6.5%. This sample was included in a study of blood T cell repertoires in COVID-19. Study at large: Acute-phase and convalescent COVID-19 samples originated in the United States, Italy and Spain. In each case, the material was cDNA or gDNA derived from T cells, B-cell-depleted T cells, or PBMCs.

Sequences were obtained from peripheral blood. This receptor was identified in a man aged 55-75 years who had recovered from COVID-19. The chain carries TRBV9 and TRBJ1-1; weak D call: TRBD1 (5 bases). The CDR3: CASSSTGGTEAFF. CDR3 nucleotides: TGTGCCAGCAGCTCGACGGGGGGTACTGAAGCTTTCTTT.